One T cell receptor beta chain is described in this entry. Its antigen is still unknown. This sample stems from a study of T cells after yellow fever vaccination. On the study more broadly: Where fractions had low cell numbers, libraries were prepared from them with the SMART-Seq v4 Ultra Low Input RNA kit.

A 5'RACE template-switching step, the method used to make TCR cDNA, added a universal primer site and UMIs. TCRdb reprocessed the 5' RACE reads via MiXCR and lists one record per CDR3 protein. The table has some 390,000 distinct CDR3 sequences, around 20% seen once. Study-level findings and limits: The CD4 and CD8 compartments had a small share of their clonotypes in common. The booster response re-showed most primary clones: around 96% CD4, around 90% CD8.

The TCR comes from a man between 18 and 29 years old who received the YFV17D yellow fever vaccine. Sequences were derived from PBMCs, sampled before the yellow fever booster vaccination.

The CDR3 sequence: CASSYGGGEETQYF. The CDR3 coding sequence is TGTGCCAGCAGCTATGGGGGGGGCGAAGAGACCCAGTACTTC. The V and J genes are TRBV7-9 and TRBJ2-5; D might be TRBD2 (7 bases). The V gene's germline CDR1 is SEHNR and CDR2 FQNEAQ (reference sequence). Between the trimmed V and J ends, which lost 4 bases and 3 bases, there was a span of 12 bases. The CDR3 contains 14 residues. The whole variable domain, filled in from reference TRBV7-9 and TRBJ2-5, reads DTGVSQNPRHKITKRGQNVTFRCDPISEHNRLYWYRQTLGQGPEFLTYFQNEAQLEKSRLLSDRFSAERPKGSFSTLEIQRTEQGDSAMYLCASSYGGGEETQYFGPGTRLLVL.